This T cell receptor (beta chain) was sequenced for a study of OX40 agonist ivuxolimab in advanced cancers. Overall study context: An agonistic anti-OX40 (CD134) antibody, ivuxolimab, was used to treat the patients.

Method: immunoSEQ multiplex PCR; TCRdb's copy keeps in-frame clones and lacks some. The sample has 20,000 to 30,000 clones, about 90% seen once; the top ten hold less than 20%. The CDR3 length is 17 residues. Looked up from germline, CDR1 is WNHNN and CDR2 is SYGVQD (reference sequence). The J segment lost 5 bases and the V segment lost 6 bases, leaving 14 bases of the junction unmatched. The material was CD4+ or CD8+ T cells sorted from blood, obtained in a trial of the OX40 agonist ivuxolimab. J is TRBJ1-4 and V is TRBV10-1, with 8 positions matching TRBD1. The sequence came from an adult with an advanced solid tumor such as melanoma, head and neck, liver or kidney cancer. CDR3 region: CASSTRDRQFSNEKLFF. CDR3 nucleotides: TGCGCCAGCAGCACCCGGGACAGGCAATTTTCAAATGAAAAACTGTTTTTT.